What follows describes a single TCR beta chain. No antigen is known for it. Clones were sequenced by immunoSEQ multiplex PCR, and TCRdb holds only the in-frame ones, with some missing. The data show around 170,000 clones, approximately 88% seen once. J was trimmed by 4 bases and V by 5 bases; bases with no gene match: 5. CDR1 is SEHNR and CDR2 is FQNEAQ in the germline V gene (reference sequence). The length of the CDR3 is 15 residues. This entry is derived from a study of Ad26.COV2.S vaccination and SARS-CoV-2 variants. Overall study findings and caveats: CD8+ and CD4+ T cells specific for spike reportedly responded with substantial breadth after vaccination. Measurement of non-spike TCR breadth gave similar results in vaccine and placebo recipients. Compared with placebo recipients, vaccine recipients had higher spike-specific TCR breadth.

The TCR sequence derives from a human donor who had recovered from COVID-19. The input for sequencing was peripheral blood, taken after recovery from COVID-19. The chain uses TRBV7-9 and TRBJ2-1; TRBD2 matches 10 bases. DNA for the CDR3: TGTGCCAGCAGCCTCGGGACTAGCGTATACAATGAGCAGTTCTTC. Its translation: CASSLGTSVYNEQFF.